This TCR beta chain came from a study of identical twins (dated by TCRdb to the mid-2010s). In the study overall: To test whether fetal clonotypes persist, this study deep-sequenced TCR alpha and beta repertoires from monozygotic twins, from unrelated adults of various ages, and from cord blood. To rule out contamination, replicate twin experiments were performed at different times with different library preparation protocols. Points the paper makes about the study in general: Because the same donors could not be followed over many years, conclusions were based on cross-sectional statistical analysis. Out-of-frame TCR alpha sequences shared between twins showed an excess of low generation-probability sequences compared with coincidental sharing between unrelated individuals. Zero-insertion analyses could be partly confounded by invariant T cells such as MAIT and iNKT, although diverse VJ usage argued against such confounding for most clonotypes. The excess sharing between twins in beta out-of-frame sequences was weaker because fewer shared sequences reduced the signal-to-noise ratio. Abundant cord blood beta clonotypes had fewer insertions, young adult naive repertoires showed a similar but weaker trend, and memory repertoires showed no such trend. Recombination models systematically underestimated out-of-frame TCR alpha sharing in monozygotic twins but agreed with sharing between unrelated individuals.

The library was generated by 5' RACE. TCRdb names Illumina HiSeq 2000 as the instrument used. Template switching added a universal primer binding site, and the final cDNA carried a unique molecular identifier that allowed TCR cDNA molecules to be counted accurately. Specific primers in the conserved constant-segment region were used to synthesize first-strand cDNA for TCR alpha and beta chains. To control for contamination, each cDNA library was double barcoded with a SMART-Mk sample barcode plus Illumina barcodes. TruSeq adapter sequences, together with Illumina sample barcodes, were added in two successive PCR steps. TCR alpha and beta cDNA libraries were sequenced on the Illumina HiSeq platform with custom primers. The authors' analysis ran thus. Unique molecular identifiers were extracted from raw reads with MiGEC, and CDR3 positions were determined with MiXCR. For each individual, recombination models were inferred using an EM algorithm with the repgenHMM and IGoR tools. Shared clonotypes were analyzed with the tcR package in R, and sharing was normalized by the product of cloneset sizes. Out-of-frame nonproductive sequences were analyzed to study raw recombination free of thymic and clonal selection effects. TCRdb trimmed public reads at Q25 via fastp, called clones via MiXCR and kept in-frame beta chains. Duplicate CDR3 protein sequences are folded into a single record with the most common DNA and genes. Clone size and V and J calls follow TCRdb, not the original study. The table for this sample lists about 240,000 distinct CDR3 sequences; 10% of them were counted only once. The ten largest clones add up to more than 8.5% of the sample.

The CDR1 and CDR2 encoded by the germline V gene are LGHNA and YSLEER. Its CDR3 holds 15 amino acids, cysteine through phenylalanine. Just CDR3 DNA is preserved here, 45 bases in frame from base 1. V is cut by 4 bases and J by 0 bases, and the space between the germline ends is 9 bases. This clonotype was counted ten times or more. Its antigen has not been determined. No base-level quality is on record; no much larger clone is a single base apart. Every donor in the study was a healthy Caucasian. Using Miltenyi CD45RO+ enrichment and human naive T-cell isolation kits, memory (CD45RO+) and naive T cells were isolated from PBMC.

The source is a man in his fifties or sixties in good health. Recombination linked TRBV4-3 to TRBJ1-4; TRBD1 is possibly the D segment (5 matching bases). The sequenced material came from memory T cells sorted from blood. This specimen's cell subset or site label, interpreted: CD45RO+ enriched T cells. The bases are TGCGCCAGCAGCCGGGACGGTGCAACTAATGAAAAACTGTTTTTT. Its product reads: CASSRDGATNEKLFF.